A selection of T cell receptor beta chains follows, all from one sample in a study of blood T cell repertoires in COVID-19. Repertoires were generated with immunoSEQ multiplex PCR, while TCRdb's copy carries only in-frame clones and drops some. The table has a few hundred thousand clones, 75% to 90% seen once; the top ten hold roughly 4.9%. Sequencing was performed on peripheral blood. These receptors all stem from a human donor in a cohort sampled during active COVID-19. CDR3s include the opening cysteine and the closing phenylalanine or tryptophan. The order of the fields is V gene, J gene, D gene, clone size, CDR3 protein, CDR3 DNA. D genes are given only for firm matches. Where a row states a size, it is once, few, many or the class of an expanded clone; other rows omit it.

V: TRBV7-3; J: TRBJ2-5; D: TRBD2; size: NA; CDR3: CASSSRVAGRAGETQYF; DNA: TGTGCCAGCAGCTCAAGGGTTGCCGGGAGGGCCGGAGAGACCCAGTACTTC
V: TRBV30; J: TRBJ1-1; D: NA; size: NA; CDR3: CAWKQDYTEAFF; DNA: TGTGCCTGGAAACAGGATTACACTGAAGCTTTCTTT
V: TRBV9; J: TRBJ2-7; D: TRBD1; size: few; CDR3: CASSAKEGQSYEQYF; DNA: TGTGCCAGCAGTGCTAAAGAGGGACAGTCCTACGAGCAGTACTTC
V: TRBV5-5; J: TRBJ1-3; D: NA; size: NA; CDR3: CASSFRHLSGNTIYF; DNA: TGTGCCAGCAGCTTCCGACACCTCTCTGGAAACACCATATATTTT
V: TRBV7-9; J: TRBJ2-4; D: TRBD1; size: NA; CDR3: CASSPQGLAKNIQYF; DNA: TGTGCCAGCAGCCCACAGGGGCTAGCCAAAAACATTCAGTACTTC
V: TRBV3-1/TRBV3-2; J: TRBJ1-2; D: NA; size: NA; CDR3: CASSGAWGYGYTF; DNA: TGTGCCAGCAGCGGGGCCTGGGGCTATGGCTACACCTTC
V: TRBV7-2; J: TRBJ2-3; D: TRBD2; size: NA; CDR3: CASSSSRGSYLSTDTQYF; DNA: TGTGCCAGCAGCTCTTCTCGCGGGAGTTACCTTAGCACAGATACGCAGTATTTT
V: TRBV6-2/TRBV6-3; J: TRBJ2-7; D: NA; size: NA; CDR3: CASSSLSQSGYEQYF; DNA: TGTGCCAGCAGTTCCCTCTCCCAGAGCGGCTACGAGCAGTACTTC
V: TRBV7-2; J: TRBJ2-3; D: NA; size: NA; CDR3: CASSLAGGANTDTQYF; DNA: TGTGCCAGCAGCTTAGCGGGGGGGGCTAACACAGATACGCAGTATTTT
V: TRBV27; J: TRBJ2-7; D: NA; size: NA; CDR3: CASSAGGVIEQYF; DNA: TGTGCCAGCAGTGCGGGCGGCGTAATCGAGCAGTACTTC
V: TRBV28; J: TRBJ1-1; D: TRBD1; size: NA; CDR3: CASSPSLPGGAFF; DNA: TGTGCCAGCAGTCCGTCGCTGCCAGGGGGAGCTTTCTTT
V: TRBV28; J: TRBJ1-6; D: NA; size: NA; CDR3: CASSLSGGPGSPLHF; DNA: TGTGCCAGCAGTTTATCTGGGGGCCCGGGGTCACCCCTCCACTTT
V: TRBV29-1; J: TRBJ1-3; D: NA; size: few; CDR3: CSAWTGGGNTIYF; DNA: TGCAGCGCCTGGACCGGGGGTGGAAACACCATATATTTT
V: TRBV7-9; J: TRBJ1-5; D: TRBD1; size: NA; CDR3: CASSLVATGQGGYQPQHF; DNA: TGTGCCAGCAGCTTAGTCGCAACGGGGCAGGGGGGCTATCAGCCCCAGCATTTT
V: TRBV18; J: TRBJ1-3; D: NA; size: NA; CDR3: CASSLTGTPGNTIYF; DNA: TGTGCCAGCTCCCTCACAGGGACCCCTGGAAACACCATATATTTT
V: TRBV28; J: TRBJ2-2; D: TRBD1; size: NA; CDR3: CASSLTRTGSNTGELFF; DNA: TGTGCCAGCAGTCTAACACGGACAGGCTCGAACACCGGGGAGCTGTTTTTT
V: TRBV15; J: TRBJ1-6; D: NA; size: few; CDR3: CATSRDHYDSPLHF; DNA: TGTGCCACCAGCAGAGATCACTATGATTCACCCCTCCACTTT
V: TRBV9; J: TRBJ2-5; D: TRBD1; size: NA; CDR3: CASSLRTGGNQETQYF; DNA: TGTGCCAGCAGCCTTAGGACAGGGGGGAATCAAGAGACCCAGTACTTC
V: TRBV18; J: TRBJ1-1; D: TRBD1; size: NA; CDR3: CASLPGRGLYMNTEAFF; DNA: TGTGCCAGCCTCCCCGGGAGGGGGCTTTACATGAACACTGAAGCTTTCTTT
V: TRBV5-1; J: TRBJ2-3; D: NA; size: NA; CDR3: CASSPGPFTDTQYF; DNA: TGCGCCAGCAGCCCCGGTCCATTCACAGATACGCAGTATTTT
V: TRBV7-2; J: TRBJ2-7; D: TRBD2; size: NA; CDR3: CASSFRTGLAGGSSYEQYF; DNA: TGTGCCAGCAGCTTTAGAACGGGACTAGCGGGTGGAAGCTCCTACGAGCAGTACTTC
V: TRBV6-2/TRBV6-3; J: TRBJ2-1; D: TRBD1; size: NA; CDR3: CASSPVTGRLYNEQFF; DNA: TGTGCCAGCAGCCCCGTGACAGGGAGACTATACAATGAGCAGTTCTTC
V: TRBV4-3; J: TRBJ1-5; D: TRBD1; size: NA; CDR3: CASSQGTGGNQPQHF; DNA: TGCGCCAGCAGCCAGGGGACAGGTGGCAATCAGCCCCAGCATTTT
V: TRBV11-3; J: TRBJ2-1; D: NA; size: once; CDR3: CASSPRGTRAYNEQFF; DNA: TGTGCCAGCAGCCCCAGGGGGACTAGAGCCTACAATGAGCAGTTCTTC
V: TRBV9; J: TRBJ2-2; D: TRBD1; size: NA; CDR3: CASSVGQGATGELFF; DNA: TGTGCCAGCAGCGTAGGGCAGGGGGCCACCGGGGAGCTGTTTTTT
V: TRBV19; J: TRBJ1-2; D: TRBD1; size: NA; CDR3: CASREGQGNFGYTF; DNA: TGTGCCAGTAGAGAGGGACAGGGGAATTTTGGCTACACCTTC
V: TRBV5-6; J: TRBJ2-7; D: NA; size: NA; CDR3: CASSRTTGTHYEQYF; DNA: TGTGCCAGCAGCCGAACGACAGGGACTCACTACGAGCAGTACTTC
V: TRBV29-1; J: TRBJ1-1; D: TRBD1; size: NA; CDR3: CSAHRGTEAFF; DNA: TGCAGTGCTCACAGGGGGACTGAAGCTTTCTTT
V: TRBV28; J: TRBJ1-5; D: NA; size: NA; CDR3: CASSLGGANQPQHF; DNA: TGTGCCAGCAGTTTAGGGGGGGCAAATCAGCCCCAGCATTTT
V: TRBV9; J: TRBJ2-1; D: NA; size: NA; CDR3: CASSVAGGPFNEQFF; DNA: TGTGCCAGCAGCGTAGCTGGGGGCCCTTTCAATGAGCAGTTCTTC
V: TRBV7-2; J: TRBJ2-5; D: TRBD2; size: once; CDR3: CASSLFGAGDVLGETQYF; DNA: TGTGCCAGCAGCCTCTTTGGAGCGGGAGACGTACTGGGGGAGACCCAGTACTTC
V: TRBV9; J: TRBJ2-7; D: NA; size: NA; CDR3: CASSVGGEGRWEQYF; DNA: TGTGCCAGCAGCGTAGGAGGCGAGGGCCGTTGGGAGCAGTACTTC
V: TRBV24-1; J: TRBJ2-7; D: TRBD2; size: NA; CDR3: CASRSRGLAGRSYEQYF; DNA: TGTGCCAGCCGAAGCAGAGGACTAGCGGGCCGCTCCTACGAGCAGTACTTC
V: TRBV30; J: TRBJ2-7; D: TRBD2; size: NA; CDR3: CAWSVKGLAGGPYYEQYF; DNA: TGTGCCTGGAGTGTGAAAGGGTTAGCGGGAGGGCCTTATTACGAGCAGTACTTC
V: TRBV4-3; J: TRBJ1-4; D: TRBD1; size: NA; CDR3: CASSQEGQGHEKLFF; DNA: TGCGCCAGCAGCCAAGAGGGACAGGGACATGAAAAACTGTTTTTT
V: TRBV30; J: TRBJ2-7; D: NA; size: NA; CDR3: CAWSVRWPAASPYEQYF; DNA: TGTGCCTGGAGTGTGCGCTGGCCCGCGGCCTCACCCTACGAGCAGTACTTC
V: TRBV6-1; J: TRBJ1-1; D: NA; size: once; CDR3: CASSEPGGRAEAFF; DNA: TGTGCCAGCAGTGAACCGGGGGGACGGGCAGAAGCTTTCTTT
V: TRBV7-2; J: TRBJ2-3; D: NA; size: NA; CDR3: CASSTRKDTQYF; DNA: TGTGCCAGCAGCACGAGGAAGGATACGCAGTATTTT